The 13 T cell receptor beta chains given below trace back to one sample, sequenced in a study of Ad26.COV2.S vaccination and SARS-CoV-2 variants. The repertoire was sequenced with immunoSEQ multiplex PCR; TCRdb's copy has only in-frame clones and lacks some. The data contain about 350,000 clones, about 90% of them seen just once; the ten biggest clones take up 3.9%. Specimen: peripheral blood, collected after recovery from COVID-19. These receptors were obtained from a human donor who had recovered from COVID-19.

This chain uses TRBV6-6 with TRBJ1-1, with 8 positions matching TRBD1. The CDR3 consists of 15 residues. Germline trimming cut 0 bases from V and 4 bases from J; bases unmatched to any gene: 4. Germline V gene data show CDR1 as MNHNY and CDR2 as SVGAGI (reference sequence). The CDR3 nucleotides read TGTGCCAGCAGTTACTCCCAGGGGGCGCGCACTGAAGCTTTCTTT. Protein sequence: CASSYSQGARTEAFF.

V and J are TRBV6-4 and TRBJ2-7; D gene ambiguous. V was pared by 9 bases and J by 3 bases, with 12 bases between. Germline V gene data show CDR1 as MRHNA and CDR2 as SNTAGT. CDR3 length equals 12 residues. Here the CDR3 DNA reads TGTGCCAGAACAGACCCCAACTACGAGCAGTACTTC. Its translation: CARTDPNYEQYF.

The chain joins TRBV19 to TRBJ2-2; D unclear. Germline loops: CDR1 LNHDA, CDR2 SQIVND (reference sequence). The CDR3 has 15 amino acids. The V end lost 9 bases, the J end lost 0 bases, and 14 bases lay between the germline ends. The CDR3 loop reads CASTFLGANTGELFF. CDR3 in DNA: TGTGCCAGCACGTTCCTCGGTGCGAACACCGGGGAGCTGTTTTTT. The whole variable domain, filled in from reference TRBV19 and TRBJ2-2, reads DGGITQSPKYLFRKEGQNVTLSCEQNLNHDAMYWYRQDPGQGLRLIYYSQIVNDFQKGDIAEGYSVSREKKESFPLTVTSAQKNPTAFYLCASTFLGANTGELFFGEGSRLTVL.

The CDR3 DNA follows: TGTGCCAGCAGCTTCTGGCGGGGGACCAGCTCCTACAATGAGCAGTTCTTC. It codes for CASSFWRGTSSYNEQFF. The chain has TRBV5-6 and TRBJ2-1; TRBD2 aligns across 7 bases. The junction had 8 bases not matched to a gene; V was cut back by 2 bases and J by 0 bases. Germline lookup yields CDR1 SGHDT and CDR2 YYEEEE. The CDR3 loop spans 17 amino acids. The variable domain in full, completed from reference TRBV5-6 and TRBJ2-1, reads DAGVTQSPTHLIKTRGQQVTLRCSPKSGHDTVSWYQQALGQGPQFIFQYYEEEERQRGNFPDRFSGHQFPNYSSELNVNALLLGDSALYLCASSFWRGTSSYNEQFFGPGTRLTVL.

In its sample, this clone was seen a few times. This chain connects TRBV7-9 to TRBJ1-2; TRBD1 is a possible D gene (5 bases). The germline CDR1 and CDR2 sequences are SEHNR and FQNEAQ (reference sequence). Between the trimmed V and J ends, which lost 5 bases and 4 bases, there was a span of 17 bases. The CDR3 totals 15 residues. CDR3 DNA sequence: TGTGCCAGCAGCCCCATAGGGACGAGAGCCTATGGCTACACCTTC. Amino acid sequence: CASSPIGTRAYGYTF.

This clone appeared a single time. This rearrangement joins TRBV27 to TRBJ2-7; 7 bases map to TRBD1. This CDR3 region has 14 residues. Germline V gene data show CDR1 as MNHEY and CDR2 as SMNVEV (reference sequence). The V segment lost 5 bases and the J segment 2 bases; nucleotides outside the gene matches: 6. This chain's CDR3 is CASSPRTGTYEQYF. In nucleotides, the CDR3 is TGTGCCAGCAGTCCCAGGACAGGCACCTACGAGCAGTACTTC.

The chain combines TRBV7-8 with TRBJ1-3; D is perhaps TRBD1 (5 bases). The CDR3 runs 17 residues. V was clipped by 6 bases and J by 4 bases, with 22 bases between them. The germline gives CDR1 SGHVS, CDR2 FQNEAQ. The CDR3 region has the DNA TGTGCCAGCAGTCAGGGTAGATACCCAGGCGAGGGAAACACCATATATTTT. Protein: CASSQGRYPGEGNTIYF. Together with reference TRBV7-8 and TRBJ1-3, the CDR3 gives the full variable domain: GAGVSQSPRYKVAKRGQDVALRCDPISGHVSLFWYQQALGQGPEFLTYFQNEAQLDKSGLPSDRFFAERPEGSVSTLKIQRTQQEDSAVYLCASSQGRYPGEGNTIYFGEGSWLTVV.

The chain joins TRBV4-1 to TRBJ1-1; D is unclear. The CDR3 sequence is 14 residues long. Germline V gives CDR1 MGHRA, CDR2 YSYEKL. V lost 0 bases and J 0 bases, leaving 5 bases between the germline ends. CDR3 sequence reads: CASSQDSVNTEAFF. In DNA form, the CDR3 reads TGCGCCAGCAGCCAAGATTCGGTGAACACTGAAGCTTTCTTT.

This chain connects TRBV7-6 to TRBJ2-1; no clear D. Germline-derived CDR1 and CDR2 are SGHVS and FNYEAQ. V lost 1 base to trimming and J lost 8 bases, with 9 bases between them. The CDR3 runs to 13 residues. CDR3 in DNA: TGTGCCAGCAGCTTAGAAGCCGCCGATGAGCAGTTCTTC. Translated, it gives CASSLEAADEQFF.

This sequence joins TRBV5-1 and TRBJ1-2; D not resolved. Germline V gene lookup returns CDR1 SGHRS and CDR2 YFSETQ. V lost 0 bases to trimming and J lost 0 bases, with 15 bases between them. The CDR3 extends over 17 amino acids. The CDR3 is CASSLAGRAETNYGYTF. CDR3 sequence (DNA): TGCGCCAGCAGCTTGGCCGGGAGGGCAGAAACTAACTATGGCTACACCTTC.

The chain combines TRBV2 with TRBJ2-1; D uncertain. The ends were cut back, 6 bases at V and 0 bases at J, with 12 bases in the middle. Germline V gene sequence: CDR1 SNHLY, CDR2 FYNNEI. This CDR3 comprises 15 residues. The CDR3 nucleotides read TGTGCCAGCAGAAAAAGCGAGAGCTCCTACAATGAGCAGTTCTTC. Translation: CASRKSESSYNEQFF.

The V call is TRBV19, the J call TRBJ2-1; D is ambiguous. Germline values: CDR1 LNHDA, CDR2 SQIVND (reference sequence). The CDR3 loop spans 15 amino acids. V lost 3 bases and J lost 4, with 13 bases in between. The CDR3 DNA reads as TGTGCCAGTAGTATGGGAAGTTGGCGGTACAATGAGCAGTTCTTC. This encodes CASSMGSWRYNEQFF.

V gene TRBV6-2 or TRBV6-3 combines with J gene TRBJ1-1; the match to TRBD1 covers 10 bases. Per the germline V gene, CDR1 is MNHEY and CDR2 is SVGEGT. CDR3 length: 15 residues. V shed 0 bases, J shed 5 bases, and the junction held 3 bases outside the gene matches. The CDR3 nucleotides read TGTGCCAGCAGTTACTCCGACAGGGGGCTGACTGAAGCTTTCTTT. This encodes CASSYSDRGLTEAFF.